These T cell receptor beta chains were read from a single sample in a study of blood T cell repertoires in COVID-19. Sequencing used immunoSEQ multiplex PCR; TCRdb keeps in-frame clones, though not all of them. The profile covers just under 150,000 clones, with about nine tenths appearing a single time and over 0.85% taken by the ten largest. The sample consisted of peripheral blood. These TCRs come from a woman aged 50 to 60 with acute or convalescent COVID-19. Each CDR3 is given with its conserved first and last residue. D genes are given only for firm matches. Clone size, where shown, is once, few, many, or a class for clones that have expanded.

J gene,D gene,clone size,V gene,CDR3 length,CDR3 protein,CDR3 DNA
TRBJ2-5,TRBD2,few,TRBV30,17,CAWSPITGGGFQETQYF,TGTGCCTGGAGTCCAATCACCGGGGGGGGATTCCAAGAGACCCAGTACTTC
TRBJ2-2,TRBD1,-,TRBV7-9,15,CASSVGQGNTGELFF,TGTGCCAGCAGCGTCGGACAGGGGAACACCGGGGAGCTGTTTTTT
TRBJ1-2,-,once,TRBV27,11,CASSSFYGYTF,TGTGCCAGCAGTTCTTTCTATGGCTACACCTTC
TRBJ1-2,-,-,TRBV7-8,13,CASSSEQVYGYTF,TGTGCCAGCAGCTCCGAACAGGTATATGGCTACACCTTC
TRBJ2-7,TRBD2,-,TRBV5-6,13,CASSLPLATEQYF,TGTGCCAGCAGCTTGCCACTAGCGACCGAGCAGTACTTC
TRBJ1-1,-,few,TRBV6-5,13,CASSYSYRDGAFF,TGTGCCAGCAGTTACTCGTACAGGGATGGAGCTTTCTTT
TRBJ2-2,-,-,TRBV5-1,15,CASSLADSYTGELFF,TGCGCCAGCAGCTTGGCTGACAGCTACACCGGGGAGCTGTTTTTT
TRBJ1-2,TRBD1,-,TRBV3-1/TRBV3-2,18,CASSQEALTGGGDYGYTF,TGTGCCAGCAGCCAAGAAGCTTTAACAGGGGGCGGTGACTATGGCTACACCTTC
TRBJ2-7,TRBD2,-,TRBV4-1,16,CASSQDLASGENEQYF,TGCGCCAGCAGCCAAGATCTGGCTAGCGGAGAGAACGAGCAGTACTTC
TRBJ2-2,TRBD2,-,TRBV19,15,CASRGGAVNTGELFF,TGTGCCAGTCGGGGAGGGGCAGTTAACACCGGGGAGCTGTTTTTT
TRBJ2-7,-,-,TRBV24-1,14,CATSDLPGAYEQYF,TGTGCCACCAGTGATTTGCCAGGGGCCTACGAGCAGTACTTC
TRBJ2-1,-,few,TRBV9,13,CASSSRLINEQFF,TGTGCCAGCAGCTCGCGCTTAATCAATGAGCAGTTCTTC
TRBJ2-7,TRBD2,-,TRBV7-3,15,CASSLTSSGSYEQYF,TGTGCCAGCAGCTTAACGTCTAGCGGGAGTTACGAGCAGTACTTC
TRBJ2-1,TRBD2,-,TRBV20-1,14,CSASGGRVGNEQFF,TGCAGTGCTAGTGGCGGGAGGGTCGGCAATGAGCAGTTCTTC
TRBJ2-1,-,-,TRBV11-3,16,CASSLYGDGAYNEQFF,TGTGCCAGCAGCTTATATGGTGACGGAGCCTACAATGAGCAGTTCTTC
TRBJ2-1,-,-,TRBV6-5,14,CASSSPGTNNEQFF,TGTGCCAGCAGTTCTCCCGGGACAAACAATGAGCAGTTCTTC